These 28 T cell receptor beta chains were sequenced from one sample in a study of shared clonotypes between healthy human individuals. Profiling relied on immunoSEQ multiplex PCR, and the TCRdb table lists in-frame clones only, not all of them. The profile shows roughly 2,000,000 clones, just over 90% of them singletons. Naive CD8 populations comprised CD45RO-negative cells positively selected for CCR7, excluding terminally differentiated effector memory CD45RA+ cells. The sequenced sample was naive CD8+ T cells from PBMCs. These receptors all come from a man aged 18-30 years in good health. Some clones in this sample may be carry-over from other donors' samples.

This chain connects TRBV2 to TRBJ1-2; the match to TRBD1 covers 11 bases. The CDR3 length is 13 residues. CDR1 and CDR2 from the germline V gene are SNHLY and FYNNEI. The CDR3, as DNA: TGTGCTCTGAAGTGGGACAGGGGGTATGGCTACACCTTC. Translation: CALKWDRGYGYTF.

This clone was seen more than once but under ten times. The chain joins TRBV27 to TRBJ1-4, with no clear D. This CDR3 has 14 amino acids. With 0 bases removed from V and 6 bases from J, the gap between germline ends came to 8 bases. Germline V CDR1 and CDR2: MNHEY, SMNVEV (reference sequence). CDR3 residues: CASSLSVPDEKLFF. The CDR3, as DNA: TGTGCCAGCAGTTTATCTGTCCCTGATGAAAAACTGTTTTTT.

The chain has TRBV27 and TRBJ2-1; D is unresolved. This CDR3 region has 15 residues. CDR1 and CDR2 from the germline V gene are MNHEY and SMNVEV (reference sequence). Trimming stripped 0 bases from V and 4 bases from J, with 10 bases between. CDR3 region: CASSLSHSIYNEQFF. As DNA, the CDR3 is TGTGCCAGCAGTTTATCCCACTCCATATACAATGAGCAGTTCTTC.

The chain links TRBV7-3 to TRBJ2-7; TRBD2 matches at 14 bases. J lost 6 bases, V lost 5 bases, and 9 bases had no gene match. This CDR3 region has 16 residues. Germline V lookup: CDR1 SGHTA, CDR2 FQGTGA. The CDR3 is CASSAPGTSGSSEQYF. The CDR3 DNA is TGTGCCAGCAGCGCGCCCGGGACTAGCGGGAGTAGCGAGCAGTACTTC.

The J gene is TRBJ1-6, the V gene TRBV28; D remains unclear. From germline, CDR1 is MDHEN and CDR2 SYDVKM. V lost 8 bases and J 7 bases, leaving 12 bases between the germline ends. This CDR3 is 13 amino acids long. The CDR3 nucleotides read TGTGCCAGCGGGCGCGAGGGAAATTCACCCCTCCACTTT. Its protein product is CASGREGNSPLHF. The variable domain in full, completed from reference TRBV28 and TRBJ1-6, reads DVKVTQSSRYLVKRTGEKVFLECVQDMDHENMFWYRQDPGLGLRLIYFSYDVKMKEKGDIPEGYSVSREKKERFSLILESASTNQTSMYLCASGREGNSPLHFGNGTRLTVT.

V and J are TRBV4-1 and TRBJ2-1; 7 bases align to TRBD1. The CDR3 sequence is 14 residues long. The trim removed 2 bases at V and 6 bases at J, leaving 4 bases unmatched. Germline V gives CDR1 MGHRA, CDR2 YSYEKL. The CDR3 sequence: CASSQFRDSNEQFF. The CDR3 DNA reads TGCGCCAGCAGCCAATTCCGGGACAGCAATGAGCAGTTCTTC.

This sequence joins TRBV28 and TRBJ2-5; TRBD2 agrees at 10 bases. CDR3 length equals 13 residues. The V and J ends lost 5 bases and 4 bases, in that order; junction bases with no gene match: 1. Germline CDR1 MDHEN, CDR2 SYDVKM. The CDR3: CASSVAGGETQYF. In DNA, the CDR3 is TGTGCCAGCAGTGTAGCGGGAGGAGAGACCCAGTACTTC.

V and J are TRBV27 and TRBJ2-1; maybe TRBD2 (5 bases). V dropped 0 bases and J dropped 6 bases, with 15 bases sitting between them. The CDR3 runs to 16 residues. Germline lookup yields CDR1 MNHEY and CDR2 SMNVEV (reference sequence). The CDR3 sequence is CASSLSMAGGVNEQFF. CDR3 bases: TGTGCCAGCAGTTTATCAATGGCGGGTGGGGTCAATGAGCAGTTCTTC.

CDR3 bases: TGTGCCAGCAGCGCCTGGGGGCGGGGGTTCTACGAGCAGTACTTC. Encoded protein: CASSAWGRGFYEQYF. This sequence joins TRBV13 and TRBJ2-7; a weak D match, TRBD2 (7 bases). The length of the CDR3 is 15 residues. Trimming removed 5 bases at V and 3 bases at J, with 17 bases between. CDR1 is PRHDT, CDR2 FYEKMQ, per germline (reference sequence).

The chain is built from TRBV5-1 and TRBJ2-3; D not resolved. This CDR3 is 14 amino acids long. From germline, CDR1 is SGHRS and CDR2 YFSETQ. V was pared by 2 bases and J by 0 bases, with 7 bases between. DNA of the CDR3: TGCGCCAGCAGCTTTTACCCTAGCACAGATACGCAGTATTTT. This codes for CASSFYPSTDTQYF.

The rearrangement links TRBV2 to TRBJ2-1; the D gene is possibly TRBD2 (6 bases). The CDR3 is 16 amino acids. Germline CDR1 SNHLY, CDR2 FYNNEI. Between the trimmed V and J ends, which lost 0 bases and 6 bases, there was a span of 15 bases. CDR3 DNA sequence: TGTGCCAGCAGTGAAGCGCTTTGGGGGGTCGGCAATGAGCAGTTCTTC. Translating gives CASSEALWGVGNEQFF.

The chain recombines TRBV28 with TRBJ1-2; 7 bases agree with TRBD1. Germline trimming cut 2 bases from V and 4 bases from J; bases unmatched to any gene: 4. Germline CDR1 and CDR2: MDHEN and SYDVKM. This CDR3 comprises 14 residues. The CDR3 DNA follows: TGTGCCAGCAGTTTAACCGGGACAGCCTATGGCTACACCTTC. Protein product: CASSLTGTAYGYTF.

The chain employs TRBV15 and TRBJ2-1; weak D call: TRBD1 (5 bases). The CDR3 consists of 12 residues. Trimming stripped 8 bases from V and 7 bases from J, with 12 bases between. The V gene's germline CDR1 is LNHNV and CDR2 YYDKDF (reference sequence). The CDR3 coding sequence is TGTGCCACCCTTGGTGCAGGGAATGAGCAGTTCTTC. Amino acid sequence: CATLGAGNEQFF.

This clone was counted once. This chain uses TRBV28 with TRBJ2-7; the D gene is possibly TRBD1 (5 bases). CDR3 length equals 13 residues. From germline, CDR1 is MDHEN and CDR2 SYDVKM. The germline V and J ends were trimmed by 3 bases and 5 bases, with 11 bases remaining between them. The CDR3 protein is CASSFQGRNEQYF. CDR3 DNA sequence: TGTGCCAGCAGTTTCCAGGGTAGAAACGAGCAGTACTTC.

In regard to this clone: Other DNA sequences from this sample encode an identical CDR3 as well. This chain joins TRBV28 and TRBJ2-1; D is perhaps TRBD2 (6 bases). Germline loops: CDR1 MDHEN, CDR2 SYDVKM. This CDR3 is built from 14 residues. The V end was cut by 1 base, the J end by 7 bases, with 11 bases between. CDR3 region: CASSLFGSGNEQFF. The CDR3 DNA reads TGTGCCAGCAGTTTATTCGGGAGTGGTAATGAGCAGTTCTTC.

V and J are TRBV27 and TRBJ2-7, with 8 bases that match TRBD2. The germline V gene encodes CDR1 MNHEY and CDR2 SMNVEV (reference sequence). The junction had 10 bases not matched to a gene; V was cut back by 6 bases and J by 0 bases. The CDR3 runs to 16 residues. The CDR3 is CASSTRSGTSSYEQYF. CDR3 sequence (DNA): TGTGCCAGCAGCACTCGATCAGGGACTAGCTCCTACGAGCAGTACTTC.

J is TRBJ1-2 and V is TRBV7-9, with a weak D call TRBD1 (5 bases). This CDR3 has 13 residues. V dropped 1 base and J dropped 5 bases, with 8 bases sitting between them. Per germline, CDR1 SEHNR and CDR2 FQNEAQ (reference sequence). CDR3: CASSLETEYGYTF. The CDR3 DNA is TGTGCCAGCAGCTTAGAGACAGAATATGGCTACACCTTC.

This clone appeared once. V usage is TRBV5-5 and J usage is TRBJ2-7; 8 bases are a match to TRBD1. Germline CDR1 SGHKS, CDR2 YYEKEE (reference sequence). This CDR3 contains 14 residues. The junction had 2 bases not matched to a gene; V was cut back by 1 base and J by 2 bases. The CDR3 sequence is CASSLMGQAYEQYF. The CDR3 bases are TGTGCCAGCAGCTTGATGGGACAGGCCTACGAGCAGTACTTC.

The CDR3 DNA follows: TGCGCCAGCAGCCAAAACAGGAACACTGAAGCTTTCTTT. Translated: CASSQNRNTEAFF. This chain connects TRBV4-1 to TRBJ1-1; D gene ambiguous. The V end was cut by 2 bases, the J end by 1 base, with 5 bases between. The CDR3 runs 13 residues. Germline values: CDR1 MGHRA, CDR2 YSYEKL.

The J gene is TRBJ2-7, the V gene TRBV10-2; 10 nucleotides agree with TRBD1. With V trimmed by 5 bases and J by 4 bases, 2 bases remained unmatched. The CDR3 loop spans 13 amino acids. Germline assignment: CDR1 WSHSY and CDR2 SAAADI. CDR3 sequence: CASSRDRGYEQYF. DNA of the CDR3: TGCGCCAGCAGTCGGGACAGGGGTTACGAGCAGTACTTC.

The V call is TRBV4-1, the J call TRBJ2-1; no firm D call. The CDR3 runs to 15 residues. Looked up from germline, CDR1 is MGHRA and CDR2 is YSYEKL. Trimming left V 0 bases short and J 8 bases short, with 14 bases between. CDR3 sequence: CASSQDYNYWDEQFF. The CDR3 DNA is TGCGCCAGCAGCCAAGATTATAATTATTGGGATGAGCAGTTCTTC.

The chain combines TRBV7-8 with TRBJ2-3, with D maybe TRBD1 (6 bases). The germline CDR1 and CDR2 sequences are SGHVS and FQNEAQ. The CDR3 spans 16 residues. With 5 bases removed from V and 3 bases from J, the gap between germline ends came to 18 bases. The CDR3 protein is CASSPVGRGLTDTQYF. As DNA, the CDR3 is TGTGCCAGCAGCCCAGTCGGCAGGGGTTTAACAGATACGCAGTATTTT.

CDR3 loop: CASSPEGLASISYEQYF. In DNA form, the CDR3 reads TGTGCCAGCTCACCCGAAGGACTAGCAAGTATCTCCTACGAGCAGTACTTC. This chain connects TRBV18 to TRBJ2-7; 8 bases match TRBD2. With V trimmed by 3 bases and J by 0 bases, 10 bases remained unmatched. The CDR3 is 17 residues long. Germline CDR1 reads KGHSH; CDR2 reads LQKENI.

V usage is TRBV27 and J usage is TRBJ2-1; D uncertain. CDR3 size: 13 residues. Germline V lookup: CDR1 MNHEY, CDR2 SMNVEV (reference sequence). Trimming took 5 bases from V and 4 from J, leaving 9 bases between them. The CDR3 coding sequence is TGTGCCAGCAGTATCTCCGCGTACAATGAGCAGTTCTTC. Translated: CASSISAYNEQFF.

The V call is TRBV7-2, the J call TRBJ2-4, with 8 bases identical to TRBD2. This CDR3 comprises 15 residues. CDR1 SGHTA and CDR2 FQGNSA come from the germline V gene. Trimming cost V 1 base and J 6 bases; bases outside gene matches: 5. CDR3 protein: CASSLDLTSGNIQYF. DNA of the CDR3: TGTGCCAGCAGCTTAGATCTTACTAGCGGAAACATTCAGTACTTC. Complete variable domain (other parts from reference TRBV7-2 and TRBJ2-4): GAGVSQSPSNKVTEKGKDVELRCDPISGHTALYWYRQSLGQGLEFLIYFQGNSAPDKSGLPSDRFSAERTGGSVSTLTIQRTQQEDSAVYLCASSLDLTSGNIQYFGAGTRLSVL.

V usage is TRBV4-3 and J usage is TRBJ2-1; 15 bases agree with TRBD2. This CDR3 spans 18 amino acids. With V trimmed by 0 bases and J by 4 bases, 4 bases remained unmatched. CDR1 is LGHNA and CDR2 is YSLEER in the germline V gene. The CDR3 loop is CASSQDIGLAGGYNEQFF. CDR3 sequence (DNA): TGCGCCAGCAGCCAAGACATAGGACTAGCGGGAGGGTACAATGAGCAGTTCTTC.

The chain couples TRBV2 to TRBJ2-7; D is possibly TRBD1 (5 bases). Trimming cost V 3 bases and J 2 bases, with 14 bases left between them. The CDR3 extends over 15 amino acids. Germline values: CDR1 SNHLY, CDR2 FYNNEI. CDR3 DNA: TGTGCCAGCAGTGACCCTTGGGCCAGGGCCTACGAGCAGTACTTC. Translated, it gives CASSDPWARAYEQYF.

The V call is TRBV10-3, the J call TRBJ2-7, with 12 bases identical to TRBD2. V trimming: 5 bases; J trimming: 2 bases; junction bases outside the gene matches: 16. Germline CDR1 ENHRY, CDR2 SYGVKD. This CDR3 is 19 amino acids long. The DNA for the CDR3 is TGTGCCATCAGTCGTCGCTTGGACGAGACTAGCGGGAGTACCTACGAGCAGTACTTC. It yields the protein CAISRRLDETSGSTYEQYF.